A selection of T cell receptor beta chains follows, all from one sample in a study of T cells in Graves' hyperthyroidism and ophthalmopathy. TCRdb ran MiXCR on the multiplex PCR reads and lists one entry per CDR3 protein. Of approximately 150,000 distinct CDR3 sequences in the sample, about 9.4% are singletons; the top ten hold around 20%. The sequencing input was blood. The receptors here all came from a woman under 30 with Graves' hyperthyroidism that later progressed to Graves' ophthalmopathy. Each CDR3 is given with its conserved first and last residue. D genes are given only for firm matches. Part of the rows lack a size; the others show once, few, many or a class for expanded clones.

abundance,j_gene,v_gene,d_gene,CDR3aa,CDR3nt
many,TRBJ1-2,TRBV28,TRBD1,CASSLRGRGYTF,TGTGCCAGCAGTTTGAGGGGGCGAGGCTACACCTTC
many,TRBJ1-1,TRBV19,-,CASEARGTEAFF,TGTGCCAGTGAAGCCCGTGGAACTGAAGCTTTCTTT
-,TRBJ2-3,TRBV7-3,-,CASSARLVDTQYF,TGTGCCAGCAGCGCCCGACTAGTAGATACGCAGTATTTT
few,TRBJ1-3,TRBV7-9,-,CASSSRSPESGNTIYF,TGTGCCAGCAGCTCCCGATCGCCGGAATCTGGAAACACCATATATTTT
many,TRBJ2-7,TRBV3-1,TRBD1,CASSQRTGAYEQYF,TGTGCCAGCAGCCAAAGGACAGGGGCCTACGAGCAGTACTTC
few,TRBJ2-1,TRBV7-8,TRBD2,CASSLARLAVPYNEQFF,TGTGCCAGCAGCTTAGCTAGACTAGCGGTGCCCTACAATGAGCAGTTCTTC
many,TRBJ1-6,TRBV6-1,-,CASSEKALRDSPLHF,TGTGCCAGCAGTGAAAAGGCGCTACGGGATTCACCCCTCCACTTT
many,TRBJ2-3,TRBV20-1,-,CSATGTAPSDTQYF,TGCAGTGCGACCGGGACTGCGCCGTCAGATACGCAGTATTTT
-,TRBJ1-4,TRBV7-8,TRBD1,CASSFTGGGEKLFF,TGTGCCAGCAGCTTTACAGGGGGGGGTGAAAAACTGTTTTTT
-,TRBJ1-3,TRBV6-1,-,CASRPQVGGHTIYF,TGTGCCAGCAGACCCCAAGTAGGGGGACACACCATATATTTT
medium-sized,TRBJ2-7,TRBV25-1,-,CASSEGRNEQYF,TGTGCCAGCAGTGAGGGAAGGAACGAGCAGTACTTC
-,TRBJ1-1,TRBV20-1,TRBD1,CSAIRTGRNTEAFF,TGCAGTGCTATAAGGACAGGGCGGAACACTGAAGCTTTCTTT
many,TRBJ1-1,TRBV11-3,-,CASRTVSSGGRRMNTEAFF,TGTGCCAGCAGAACCGTCTCTTCTGGAGGCCGGAGGATGAACACTGAAGCTTTCTTT
-,TRBJ2-7,TRBV6-5,TRBD2,CASSYKSGDSSYEQYF,TGTGCCAGCAGTTATAAAAGCGGGGACTCCTCCTACGAGCAGTACTTC
many,TRBJ2-3,TRBV12-5,-,CASGLRGGTDTQYF,TGTGCTAGTGGTTTGCGAGGGGGCACAGATACGCAGTATTTT
few,TRBJ1-5,TRBV5-5,-,CASSLQLVRSNQPQHF,TGTGCCAGCAGCTTGCAGTTGGTGAGGAGCAATCAGCCCCAGCATTTT
many,TRBJ1-1,TRBV12-3/TRBV12-4,-,CASSQAATVRGTEAFF,TGTGCCAGCAGCCAAGCCGCGACAGTCCGCGGCACTGAAGCTTTCTTT
many,TRBJ2-7,TRBV6-1,-,CASTGPISYEQYF,TGTGCCAGCACCGGTCCGATTTCCTACGAGCAGTACTTC
many,TRBJ2-5,TRBV12-3/TRBV12-4,TRBD2,CASSLGASGGETQYF,TGTGCCAGCAGTTTAGGGGCTAGCGGGGGAGAGACCCAGTACTTC
-,TRBJ2-7,TRBV15,-,CATSRDRARNEQYF,TGTGCCACCAGCAGAGATCGGGCCAGAAACGAGCAGTACTTC
-,TRBJ2-2,TRBV3-1,TRBD1,CASSQDDRVSDTGELFF,TGTGCCAGCAGCCAAGATGACAGGGTGAGCGATACCGGGGAGCTGTTTTTT
many,TRBJ2-1,TRBV12-3/TRBV12-4,TRBD2,CASSFAGWGLAYNEQFF,TGTGCCAGCAGTTTCGCAGGGTGGGGACTAGCCTACAATGAGCAGTTCTTC
many,TRBJ1-1,TRBV6-1,-,CASNVGTANTEAFF,TGTGCCAGCAACGTAGGGACGGCGAACACTGAAGCTTTCTTT
many,TRBJ2-3,TRBV19,TRBD1,CATSTGSTADTQYF,TGTGCCACCTCGACAGGGTCCACGGCAGATACGCAGTATTTT
many,TRBJ2-7,TRBV20-1,TRBD1,CSARVTGTGVDEQYF,TGCAGTGCTAGAGTTACCGGGACAGGGGTCGACGAGCAGTACTTC
few,TRBJ2-1,TRBV9,TRBD1,CASSVNPGTGYFNEQFF,TGTGCCAGCAGCGTAAACCCGGGGACAGGGTATTTCAATGAGCAGTTCTTC
many,TRBJ2-5,TRBV9,-,CASSVTRDAETQYF,TGTGCCAGCAGCGTAACGAGGGACGCCGAGACCCAGTACTTC
-,TRBJ1-2,TRBV4-2,-,CASSQVTGFDYGYTF,TGTGCCAGCAGCCAAGTTACGGGATTTGACTATGGCTACACCTTC
few,TRBJ2-5,TRBV4-1,-,CASSLSPEDSRETQYF,TGCGCCAGCAGCCTTAGCCCGGAAGACAGCCGAGAGACCCAGTACTTC
-,TRBJ2-7,TRBV5-6,TRBD1,CASSREGASYEQYF,TGTGCCAGCAGCCGAGAGGGGGCTAGCTACGAGCAGTACTTC
many,TRBJ1-6,TRBV6-1,-,CASRKVLGSYNSPLHF,TGTGCCAGCAGAAAAGTGCTCGGCTCCTATAATTCACCCCTCCACTTT
many,TRBJ1-5,TRBV20-1,-,CSARVGGTLNQPQHF,TGCAGTGCTAGAGTTGGCGGGACACTCAATCAGCCCCAGCATTTT
-,TRBJ1-5,TRBV29-1,-,CSVVSAEANQPQHF,TGCAGCGTTGTGTCGGCAGAAGCCAATCAGCCCCAGCATTTT
many,TRBJ2-2,TRBV30,-,CAWSSGNTGELFF,TGTGCCTGGAGTTCGGGGAACACCGGGGAGCTGTTTTTT
many,TRBJ1-2,TRBV20-1,-,CSATGYGGYGYTF,TGCAGTGCCACGGGTTACGGCGGCTATGGCTACACCTTC
many,TRBJ2-1,TRBV12-3/TRBV12-4,TRBD1,CASSPNRGEQFF,TGTGCCAGCAGCCCAAACAGGGGTGAGCAGTTCTTC
many,TRBJ2-4,TRBV12-3/TRBV12-4,-,CASSLARRAKNIQYF,TGTGCCAGCAGTTTAGCGCGTCGAGCCAAAAACATTCAGTACTTC
few,TRBJ2-1,TRBV28,TRBD1,CASSSLTGGHNEQFF,TGTGCCAGCAGTTCTTTGACAGGGGGCCACAATGAGCAGTTCTTC
few,TRBJ1-2,TRBV5-4,-,CASSLEVRGGYTF,TGTGCCAGCAGCTTGGAAGTCAGGGGTGGCTACACCTTC
many,TRBJ2-1,TRBV5-8,TRBD2,CASSSLLAFNPYNEQFF,TGTGCCAGCAGCTCCCTACTAGCGTTTAACCCCTACAATGAGCAGTTCTTC
-,TRBJ2-7,TRBV6-4,-,CASSDLQGRNEQYF,TGTGCCAGCAGTGACTTACAGGGTAGGAACGAGCAGTACTTC
many,TRBJ1-5,TRBV6-1,-,CASSETRGASQPQHF,TGTGCCAGCAGTGAAACTCGGGGGGCTAGTCAGCCCCAGCATTTT
many,TRBJ2-1,TRBV7-3,-,CASSWGGGRTTYNEQFF,TGTGCCAGCAGCTGGGGAGGGGGCCGTACAACCTACAATGAGCAGTTCTTC
many,TRBJ1-2,TRBV6-5,-,CASSYRGVYGYTF,TGTGCCAGCAGTTATCGAGGGGTCTATGGCTACACCTTC
-,TRBJ1-3,TRBV20-1,TRBD1,CSAIYDRGGNTIYF,TGCAGTGCTATCTACGACAGGGGAGGAAACACCATATATTTT
-,TRBJ1-1,TRBV2,-,CASSGLGVGDTEAFF,TGTGCCAGCAGTGGCCTGGGGGTCGGTGACACTGAAGCTTTCTTT